The present T cell receptor beta chain was sequenced within a study of blood T cell repertoires in COVID-19 (dated by TCRdb to between 2020 and 2021). General notes on the study: Samples covering the acute and convalescent phases of COVID-19 were provided by collaborators in the United States, Italy and Spain. The repertoires were released in a freely available public database meant as a resource for research on the immune response to SARS-CoV-2. Subjects who had been exposed to COVID-19, were actively infected with it, or had recovered from it provided the deeply sampled blood TCRbeta repertoires that made up the dataset. The prospective study material was composed of cDNA or gDNA derived from T cells, B-cell-depleted T cells, or PBMCs. The sample metadata nearly always contained a de-identified subject ID, COVID-19 status, age in years and sex. Samples were obtained from the ongoing ImmuneRACE study (first 160 participants) and from about 1,300 subjects provided by 6 global collaborators. Where available, HLA class I and class II types were obtained from metadata supplied by the sample provider rather than from assay-based typing. Study-wide conclusions, independent of this receptor: Clinical and demographic metadata were provided uncurated, with the amount varying by source and participant.

According to the germline V gene, CDR1 reads MNHEY and CDR2 reads SVGAGI. V and J lose 2 bases and 5 bases, and a span of 13 bases separates them. From its cysteine to its phenylalanine, the CDR3 spans 15 amino acids. Here the CDR3 DNA is all that survives: 45 bases in frame from base 1. Each collaborating institution followed its own protocols to collect whole blood in K2EDTA tubes. For TCRbeta analysis, collaborators shipped samples in one of three forms: frozen whole blood, isolated PBMCs, or DNA extracted from either of those sample types. TCRbeta CDR3 regions were amplified from genomic DNA using the immunoSEQ Assay, a bias-controlled multiplex PCR. As for the original processing: Nucleated cell counts per sample were estimated from amplification of reference gene primers within the assay. To quantify the absolute abundance of each unique TCRbeta CDR3 rearrangement, sequence reads were collapsed and filtered. For each sample, productive Simpson clonality was calculated as the square root of Simpson's diversity index across productive rearrangements. The table comes from immuneACCESS by way of TCRdb, which keeps in-frame sequences with V and J called. Part of the clones is missing from these tables; in studies checked, under half for an unresolved V gene and the rest for unknown reasons. Clonal size and the V and J genes are those of that table, whereas D and trimming came from the DNA. For this sample the table gives about 130,000 clones, of which about 79% were detected only once. Jointly, the top ten make up roughly 35% of the sample.

Concerning this clone itself: No antigen is known for it. Base qualities are not at hand, and no much larger clone is one base apart.

The sequenced sample was peripheral blood. The sequence was collected from a man between 35 and 55 years old with active or convalescent COVID-19. The chain links TRBV6-5 with TRBJ1-5, with the D gene not confidently named. The CDR3 sequence is CASSYRGPVDQPQHF. The sequence in DNA is TGTGCCAGCAGTTACCGAGGGCCCGTTGATCAGCCCCAGCATTTT.